These T cell receptor beta chains were read from a single sample in a study of spatial heterogeneity in lung cancer. TCRdb re-called the 5' RACE reads with MiXCR, one entry per CDR3 protein. The sample carries 55,000 to 75,000 distinct CDR3 sequences, 7.5% to 8.5% recorded once. The sequenced sample was PBMCs, obtained at surgery. All receptors come from a female donor with early-stage non-small cell lung cancer. Each CDR3 is given with its conserved first and last residue. Each record gives: V gene, D gene, clone size, J gene, CDR3 DNA, CDR3 protein. The D gene is left open where the match is weak. Only part of the rows carry a size: once, few, many, or a class if the clone is expanded.

TRBV5-1,NA,NA,TRBJ2-2,TGCGCCAGCAGCTGGACCGGGGGGCGAGGGATCAACGCCGGGGAGCTGTTTTTT,CASSWTGGRGINAGELFF
TRBV14,NA,NA,TRBJ2-3,TGTGCCAGCAGCCTGGGCGGGGACGAAGATACGCAGTATTTT,CASSLGGDEDTQYF
TRBV20-1,TRBD1,few,TRBJ2-5,TGCAGTGCTACGACCATTACAGGGGGCAGTGGGGAGACCCAGTACTTC,CSATTITGGSGETQYF
TRBV27,NA,few,TRBJ1-2,TGTGCCAGCAGTTTATCCCCGAAGGCCGGCGGTCGGTATGGCTACACCTTC,CASSLSPKAGGRYGYTF
TRBV10-3,NA,many,TRBJ2-3,TGTGCCATCAACGTGGGGGTAACAGATACGCAGTATTTT,CAINVGVTDTQYF
TRBV5-1,NA,many,TRBJ2-2,TGCGCCAGCAGCTTGTCACGGGCTACGGGGAAGCTGTTTTTT,CASSLSRATGKLFF
TRBV10-3,TRBD1,many,TRBJ2-5,TGTGCCATCAGCACCGGGACAGGGGGCATGGGTGAGACCCAGTACTTC,CAISTGTGGMGETQYF
TRBV15,TRBD2,NA,TRBJ2-4,TGTGCCACCAGCAGAGAGAGACTAGCGGGAGACCGGGCCAAAAACATTCAGTACTTC,CATSRERLAGDRAKNIQYF
TRBV7-9,NA,many,TRBJ1-4,TGTGCCAGCAGCTACCTGTCCTCCGGACCCGAAAAACTGTTTTTT,CASSYLSSGPEKLFF
TRBV12-3/TRBV12-4,NA,few,TRBJ2-4,TGTGCCAGCAGTCCCCTCCGGCGTAACATTCAGTACTTC,CASSPLRRNIQYF
TRBV7-3,TRBD2,many,TRBJ2-2,TGTGCCAGCAGCTCGCTCGGGACTAGCGCAACCGGGGAGCTGTTTTTT,CASSSLGTSATGELFF
TRBV2,NA,many,TRBJ1-4,TGTGCCAGCAAACAAGATAATGAAAAACTGTTTTTT,CASKQDNEKLFF
TRBV27,NA,NA,TRBJ2-7,TGTGCCAGCAGTTTATCGAGGAGGGGACGCTCCTACGAGCAGTACTTC,CASSLSRRGRSYEQYF
TRBV5-6,NA,NA,TRBJ2-5,TGTGCCAGCAGCTCGAGGACGACGACCCAGTACTTC,CASSSRTTTQYF
TRBV12-3/TRBV12-4,NA,NA,TRBJ1-2,TGTGCCAGCAGTTTTGGGGACGGAACAAGGAGCTACACCTTC,CASSFGDGTRSYTF
TRBV7-9,NA,NA,TRBJ2-7,TGTGCCAGCAGCTTAGAACCCGCCTACGAGCAGTACTTC,CASSLEPAYEQYF
TRBV7-3,NA,many,TRBJ1-2,TGTGCCAGCAGCCCAACGGGCAACTATGGCTACACCTTC,CASSPTGNYGYTF
TRBV9,NA,many,TRBJ1-2,TGTGCCAGCAGCGTAGTGACAGGCGATGGTATAGGCTACACCTTC,CASSVVTGDGIGYTF
TRBV28,TRBD2,NA,TRBJ2-3,TGTGCCAGCAGTTCAGCGCCTAGCGGGAGGAGGGATACGCAGTATTTT,CASSSAPSGRRDTQYF
TRBV20-1,NA,few,TRBJ1-6,TGCAGTGCTACCCTGGGTGCCGGTTCAACGGACTCTTCACCCCTCCACTTT,CSATLGAGSTDSSPLHF
TRBV9,TRBD1,few,TRBJ1-2,TGTGCCAGCAGCGTAGACGCAGGGGGCTATGGCTACACCTTC,CASSVDAGGYGYTF
TRBV28,TRBD2,many,TRBJ2-1,TGTGCCAGCAGTCCCCCTGTAACTAGCGGCTTCTACAATGAGCAGTTCTTC,CASSPPVTSGFYNEQFF
TRBV11-3,NA,many,TRBJ2-1,TGTGCCAGCAGCCTTTCGACTACCCGCAATGAGCAGTTCTTC,CASSLSTTRNEQFF
TRBV4-1,NA,NA,TRBJ2-5,TGCGCCAGCAGCCAAGTCGCAGGGGTTGTGGAGACCCAGTACTTC,CASSQVAGVVETQYF
TRBV20-1,TRBD2,few,TRBJ2-2,TGCAGTGCTGTATTTCCTCGAGCGGGGACCGGGGAGCTGTTTTTT,CSAVFPRAGTGELFF
TRBV20-1,TRBD1,many,TRBJ1-6,TGCAGTGCTAGAACCCCGGGACAGGGTCATTCACCCCTCCACTTT,CSARTPGQGHSPLHF
TRBV7-7,NA,many,TRBJ1-5,TGTGCTAGCAGCTTTCTCAGGGAGGCAAATCAGCCCCAGCATTTT,CASSFLREANQPQHF
TRBV6-6,NA,NA,TRBJ1-1,TGTGCCAGCCCCCGCTCCCCGGGAGAAGTCACTGAAGCTTTCTTT,CASPRSPGEVTEAFF
TRBV19,NA,many,TRBJ2-4,TGTGCCAGTAGTATGCAGGGAGACAGCGACATTCAGTACTTC,CASSMQGDSDIQYF
TRBV29-1,TRBD1,many,TRBJ2-1,TGCAGCGCCATGGACAGGGGGCGAAGCAATGAGCAGTTCTTC,CSAMDRGRSNEQFF
TRBV12-3/TRBV12-4,NA,few,TRBJ1-1,TGTGCCAGCAGTTTCCTGCAAGATTCAGGTTTCTTT,CASSFLQDSGFF
TRBV15,TRBD1,NA,TRBJ2-1,TGTGCCACCAGCCCCCGACAGGGAAACAATGAGCAGTTCTTC,CATSPRQGNNEQFF
TRBV5-1,NA,NA,TRBJ1-1,TGCGCCAGCAGCTCGGGGTCGGGCGCACCCCCTGAAGCTTTCTTT,CASSSGSGAPPEAFF
TRBV5-1,TRBD2,many,TRBJ2-1,TGCGCCAGCAGCTGGACCGGGACTAGCGCCTACAATGAGCAGTTCTTC,CASSWTGTSAYNEQFF
TRBV18,NA,NA,TRBJ2-2,TGTGCCAGCTCACCACTTGGAGACTACTCCACCGGGGAGCTGTTTTTT,CASSPLGDYSTGELFF
TRBV12-3/TRBV12-4,TRBD1,many,TRBJ1-5,TGTGCCAGCAGTCGGGACAGGACCCATCAGCCCCAGCATTTT,CASSRDRTHQPQHF
TRBV28,TRBD1,many,TRBJ1-2,TGTGCCAGCAGTTTATTCGGGACAGGGGCTAACTATGGCTACACCTTC,CASSLFGTGANYGYTF
TRBV28,NA,NA,TRBJ2-1,TGTGCCAGCAGTTATACGGGCAATGAGCAGTTCTTC,CASSYTGNEQFF
TRBV7-9,NA,many,TRBJ1-1,TGTGCCAGCAGCCCCAATCGCCGGGGCAACACTGAAGCTTTCTTT,CASSPNRRGNTEAFF
TRBV7-6,NA,NA,TRBJ2-3,TGTGCCAGCAGCTTGCAGGGACACACAGATACGCAGTATTTT,CASSLQGHTDTQYF
TRBV7-9,NA,many,TRBJ1-1,TGTGCCAGCAGGACAGGAGAGAACACTGAAGCTTTCTTT,CASRTGENTEAFF
TRBV20-1,NA,many,TRBJ1-1,TGCAGTGTTTACAGGGTTGGAGCTTTCTTT,CSVYRVGAFF
TRBV7-9,TRBD1,NA,TRBJ1-6,TGTGCCAGCAGTCTCGACAGGGTTATTTCACCCCTCCACTTT,CASSLDRVISPLHF
TRBV7-2,NA,NA,TRBJ2-3,TGTGCCAGCAGCTCACTACGGGGCTCAGATACGCAGTATTTT,CASSSLRGSDTQYF
TRBV9,TRBD2,NA,TRBJ2-5,TGTGCCAGCAGCGTAAGGCCTAGCGGAGGGAAAGAGACCCAGTACTTC,CASSVRPSGGKETQYF
TRBV5-5,TRBD1,NA,TRBJ1-5,TGTGCCAGCAGTTCCGGGACAGACAATCAGCCCCAGCATTTT,CASSSGTDNQPQHF
TRBV28,NA,NA,TRBJ1-2,TGTGCCAGCAGTGGGGGGGCGCTTTATGGCTACACCTTC,CASSGGALYGYTF
TRBV7-2,TRBD1,NA,TRBJ2-5,TGTGCCAGCAGCTCTAGGGGGGACAGGGGGATCCAAGAGACCCAGTACTTC,CASSSRGDRGIQETQYF
TRBV11-3,NA,few,TRBJ2-1,TGTGCCAGCAGCTTAGTAGCGCGGAGCCTGGCCGGGAATGAGCAGTTCTTC,CASSLVARSLAGNEQFF
TRBV6-5,NA,NA,TRBJ1-6,TGTGCCAGCAGTTTGGGGCGGGAGCCTAATTCACCCCTCCACTTT,CASSLGREPNSPLHF
TRBV20-1,NA,NA,TRBJ2-6,TGCAGTGCTTCAACAGGGCCCTCTGGGGTCAACGTCCTGACTTTC,CSASTGPSGVNVLTF
TRBV7-6,NA,NA,TRBJ2-2,TGTGCCAGCAGCTATCAGAGCGGGGAGCTGTTTTTT,CASSYQSGELFF
TRBV5-1,NA,NA,TRBJ2-3,TGCGCCAGCAGCTTGGAGGGGTGGACAGCTGGGACAGATACGCAGTATTTT,CASSLEGWTAGTDTQYF
TRBV7-3,NA,NA,TRBJ2-6,TGTGTCAGCAGCTTAATCAGATCCGGGGCCAACGTCCTGACTTTC,CVSSLIRSGANVLTF
TRBV12-3/TRBV12-4,NA,many,TRBJ1-2,TGTGCCAGCAGTTTAATTCAGGAACTTAACTATGGCTACACCTTC,CASSLIQELNYGYTF
TRBV27,NA,NA,TRBJ1-1,TGTGCCAGCAGTCGACAGTCGAACACTGAAGCTTTCTTT,CASSRQSNTEAFF
TRBV3-1,NA,few,TRBJ1-4,TGTGCCAGCAGCCCGGGGGGACTAACCGCTAATGAAAAACTGTTTTTT,CASSPGGLTANEKLFF
TRBV6-1,TRBD2,NA,TRBJ2-5,TGTGCCAGCAGTCCCGGGACTAGCGGGGGGCCTGTAGAGACCCAGTACTTC,CASSPGTSGGPVETQYF
TRBV10-3,NA,few,TRBJ2-7,TGTGCCATCAGCCAACGGGACCGTACCTACGAGCAGTACTTC,CAISQRDRTYEQYF
TRBV20-1,NA,NA,TRBJ2-1,TGCAGTGCCGGTGAGCCCCCCTACAATGAGCAGTTCTTC,CSAGEPPYNEQFF